What follows is one T cell receptor (beta chain) and its context. This record belongs to a study of blood T cell repertoires in COVID-19. Study-level background: T cells, B-cell-depleted T cells, or PBMCs provided the cDNA or gDNA that served as material.

Germline CDR1 and CDR2: SGHRS and YFSETQ. The CDR3 consists of 14 residues. V lost 5 bases, J lost 4 bases, and 14 bases lay in between. Individuals aged roughly 18 to 95 years were recruited from 24 US areas. In the authors' workflow: Reference gene primer amplification gave estimated nucleated cell counts. The data were produced by immunoSEQ multiplex PCR, yet TCRdb's version contains in-frame clones alone and is incomplete. V, J and clone size are those of that table, while D and trimming were read from the DNA. The table shows some 330,000 clones, with 75% to 90% occurring only once. The sequenced material came from PBMCs or T cells enriched from blood (not recorded which). The rearrangement uses TRBV5-1 and TRBJ2-3; TRBD1 is a possible D gene (6 bases). The clonotype originates from a man aged 25 to 40 who had recovered from COVID-19. This CDR3 reads CASRESGVSDTQYF. The CDR3 region has the DNA TGCGCCAGCAGGGAGTCAGGGGTGTCAGATACGCAGTATTTT.